This T cell receptor (beta chain) was sequenced during a study of T cells in women clearing cervical HPV infection. Study summary: Donors had HPV16-related CIN3 or worse; 2 had invasive cancer. HLA type could not be excluded as a confounder.

The length of the CDR3 is 16 residues. Germline CDR1 reads LNHDA; CDR2 reads SQIVND (reference sequence). The germline V and J ends were trimmed by 0 bases and 7 bases, with 15 bases remaining between them. TCR beta CDR3 amplified by multiplex PCR from approximately 1,200 ng genomic DNA. Generated by immunoSEQ multiplex PCR, the TCRdb table keeps only in-frame clones and is missing some. The sample includes 45,000 to 55,000 clones. As for this clone: The DNA ends 3 residues before the CDR3 does, and the rest of the CDR3 is filled in from the germline J gene.

Specimen: blood buffy coat. This TCR was sampled from a woman between 18 and 70 years old with a cervical HPV16 infection that either progressed to CIN3+ or cleared (not recorded which). The rearrangement links TRBV19 to TRBJ1-4; maybe TRBD1 (5 bases). CDR3 protein: CASSIDAQPGGEKLFF. CDR3 bases read: TGTGCCAGTAGTATAGATGCCCAGCCGGGGGGTGAAAAA.